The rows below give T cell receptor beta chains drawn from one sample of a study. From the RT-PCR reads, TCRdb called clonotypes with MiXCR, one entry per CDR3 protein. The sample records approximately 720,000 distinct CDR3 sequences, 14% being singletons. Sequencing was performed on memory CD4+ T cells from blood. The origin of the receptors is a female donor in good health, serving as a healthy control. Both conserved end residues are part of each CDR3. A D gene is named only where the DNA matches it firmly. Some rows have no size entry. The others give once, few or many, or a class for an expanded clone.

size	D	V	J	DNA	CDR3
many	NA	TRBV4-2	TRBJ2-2	TGTGCCAGCAGCCTGGTTGGTGGCGGGGAGCTGTTTTTT	CASSLVGGGELFF
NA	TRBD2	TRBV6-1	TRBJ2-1	TGTGCCAGCAGTGAGGAGCGGGGAAGGCTCAATGAGCAGTTCTTC	CASSEERGRLNEQFF
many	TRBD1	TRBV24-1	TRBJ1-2	TGTGCCACCAGTGATGGAGGGACAGGGAACTATGGCTACACCTTC	CATSDGGTGNYGYTF
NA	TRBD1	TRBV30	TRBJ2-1	TGTGCCTGGAGTGTAGCGACAGGGAATCCCCTACCCTACAATGAGCAGTTCTTC	CAWSVATGNPLPYNEQFF
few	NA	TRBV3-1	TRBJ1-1	TGTGCCAGCAGCCAAAGGACCGACCGGAACACTGAAGCTTTCTTT	CASSQRTDRNTEAFF
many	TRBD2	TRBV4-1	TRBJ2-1	TGCGCCAGCAGTAGCGGGAGGGCCAATAATGAGCAGTTCTTC	CASSSGRANNEQFF
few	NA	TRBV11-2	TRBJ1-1	TGTGCCAGCAGCTTAGTGGCAGGGGCCATCGAAGCTTTCTTT	CASSLVAGAIEAFF
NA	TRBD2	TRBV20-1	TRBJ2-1	TGCAGTGCCCAGACCTGGGGGGGAGGCCTATATGCTGAGCAGTTCTTC	CSAQTWGGGLYAEQFF
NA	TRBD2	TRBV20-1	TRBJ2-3	TGCAGTGCAGTGCGGGGGGGAAGGGGAGACCGGCCGATCCCTACAGATACGCAGTATTTT	CSAVRGGRGDRPIPTDTQYF
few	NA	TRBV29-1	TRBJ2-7	TGCAGCGCACGGAGGGGGGCGAGTGACTCCTACGAGCAGTACTTC	CSARRGASDSYEQYF
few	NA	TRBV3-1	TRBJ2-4	TGTGCCAGCAGCCAAGACCCCAAAAACATTCAGTACTTC	CASSQDPKNIQYF
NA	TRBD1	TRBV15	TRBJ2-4	TGTGCCACCAGCAGAGCCGGACAGGCTGCTTTAGCCAAAAACATTCAGTACTTC	CATSRAGQAALAKNIQYF
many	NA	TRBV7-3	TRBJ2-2	TGTGCCAGCAGCTTAACTGGGATTGGTGACACCGGGGAGCTGTTTTTT	CASSLTGIGDTGELFF
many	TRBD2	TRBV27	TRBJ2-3	TGTGCCAGCAGTCCCACGCGGGGGGTACCAGATACGCAGTATTTT	CASSPTRGVPDTQYF
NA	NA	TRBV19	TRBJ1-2	TGTGCCAGTAACAGAGCAAGAAGAGACTATGGCTACACCTTC	CASNRARRDYGYTF
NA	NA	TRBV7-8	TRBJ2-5	TGTGCCAGCAGCCCTCGTCTACCGGGACGGCAAGAGACCCAGTACTTC	CASSPRLPGRQETQYF
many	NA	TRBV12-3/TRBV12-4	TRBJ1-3	TGTGCCAGCAGTTTATGGGTCGGTCACCGCTCTGGAAACACCATATATTTT	CASSLWVGHRSGNTIYF
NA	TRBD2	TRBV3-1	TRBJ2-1	TGTGCCAGCAGTTTGACTAGCGGGAGAATTTGGGAGCAGTTCTTC	CASSLTSGRIWEQFF
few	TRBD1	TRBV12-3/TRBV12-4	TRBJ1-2	TGTGCCAGCAGTCCACGACAGGGGGAGCGTCAAGGCTACACCTTC	CASSPRQGERQGYTF
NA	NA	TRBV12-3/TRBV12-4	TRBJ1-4	TGTGCCAGCAGACCACAGGCAACTAATGAAAAACTGTTTTTT	CASRPQATNEKLFF
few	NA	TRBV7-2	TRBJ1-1	TGTGCCAGCAGCCCCTATTTTGAAGCTTTCTTT	CASSPYFEAFF
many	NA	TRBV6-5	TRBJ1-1	TGTGCCAGCAGGCCGGGGCGCATGAACACTGAAGCTTTCTTT	CASRPGRMNTEAFF
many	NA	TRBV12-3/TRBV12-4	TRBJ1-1	TGTGCCAGCAGTTCCAGGGCTTTGAACACTGAAGCTTTCTTT	CASSSRALNTEAFF
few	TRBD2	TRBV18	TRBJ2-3	TGTGCCAGCTCACGCACTTATCACACCGGGACTAGCGGGAACCAGGGGACAGATACGCAGTATTTT	CASSRTYHTGTSGNQGTDTQYF
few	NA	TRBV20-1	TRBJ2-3	TGCAGTCCTTTTCCCACAGATACGCAGTATTTT	CSPFPTDTQYF
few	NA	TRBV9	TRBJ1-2	TGTGCCAGCAGCGTAGGGGGGAACCTCGGGGGAGGCTATGGCTACACCTTC	CASSVGGNLGGGYGYTF
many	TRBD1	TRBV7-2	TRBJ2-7	TGTGCCAGCAGCTTAGCGCGGGACAGGTTTACCTACGAGCAGTACTTC	CASSLARDRFTYEQYF
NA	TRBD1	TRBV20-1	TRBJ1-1	TGCAGTGCTAGGGGCTCACAGGGGATGAACACTGAAGCTTTCTTT	CSARGSQGMNTEAFF
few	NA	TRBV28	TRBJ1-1	TGTGCCAGCACCGAGAGAGGGGGGAACACTGAAGCTTTCTTT	CASTERGGNTEAFF
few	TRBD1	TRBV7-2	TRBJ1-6	TGTGCCAGCAGCTTAACGGACAGGAATTCACCCCTCCACTTT	CASSLTDRNSPLHF
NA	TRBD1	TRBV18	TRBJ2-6	TGTGCCAGCTCACCACCGAGACAGGGGTTCTCTGGGGCCAACGTCCTGACTTTC	CASSPPRQGFSGANVLTF
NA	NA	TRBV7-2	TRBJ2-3	TGTGCCAGCAAAGTCAGGTTCGGCACAGATACGCAGTATTTT	CASKVRFGTDTQYF
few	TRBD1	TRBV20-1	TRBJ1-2	TGCAGTGCTAGAGCCGTGGACAGGTCCCACTATGGCTACACCTTC	CSARAVDRSHYGYTF
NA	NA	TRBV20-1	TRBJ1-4	TGCAGTGCTAGAGATGAGGGGACCTGGGGCACAACTAATGAAAAACTGTTTTTT	CSARDEGTWGTTNEKLFF
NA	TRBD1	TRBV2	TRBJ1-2	TGTGCCAGCAGTGTAGTGGACAGGGCGGAAGGCTACACCTTC	CASSVVDRAEGYTF
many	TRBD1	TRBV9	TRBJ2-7	TGTGCCAGCAGCGTGGGACAGGGAGGTTACGAGCAGTACTTC	CASSVGQGGYEQYF
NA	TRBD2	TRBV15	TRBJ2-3	TGTGCCACCAGCAGAGATAGCGGGCCCACAGATACGCAGTATTTT	CATSRDSGPTDTQYF
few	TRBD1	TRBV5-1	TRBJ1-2	TGCGCCAGCAGCGGACTGGGACAGGACTATGGCTACACCTTC	CASSGLGQDYGYTF